Each of the 19 T cell receptor beta chains below was sequenced from the same sample in a study of T cells in Graves' hyperthyroidism and ophthalmopathy. RNA transcripts served as the template for amplifying TCR beta CDR3 regions. The HTBI primer set drove a first-round RT-PCR of the TCR CDR3. TCRdb re-analysed the multiplex PCR reads in MiXCR, keeping a single row per CDR3 protein. The table shows about 560,000 distinct CDR3 sequences, with roughly 17% occurring only once. The sequencing input was blood. These receptor sequences come from a woman in her late teens or twenties with Graves' hyperthyroidism.

This clonotype has a count of ten or more. J is TRBJ2-1 and V is TRBV5-6; no clear D. This CDR3 is built from 13 residues. The germline gives CDR1 SGHDT, CDR2 YYEEEE. Trimming shortened V by 1 base and J by 5 bases, and 7 bases separated the two germline ends. CDR3 in amino acids: CASSLLRDNEQFF. CDR3 sequence (DNA): TGTGCCAGCAGCTTGCTCAGAGACAATGAGCAGTTCTTC. Full variable domain (rest looked up from reference TRBV5-6 and TRBJ2-1): DAGVTQSPTHLIKTRGQQVTLRCSPKSGHDTVSWYQQALGQGPQFIFQYYEEEERQRGNFPDRFSGHQFPNYSSELNVNALLLGDSALYLCASSLLRDNEQFFGPGTRLTVL.

This clonotype has at least ten counts. The rearrangement joins TRBV28 to TRBJ1-2; D not certain. The CDR3 has 17 residues. V lost 3 bases, J lost 1 base, and 18 bases lay in between. CDR1 is MDHEN, CDR2 SYDVKM, per germline. This CDR3 reads CASSLSTKGRVNYGYTF. DNA of the CDR3: TGTGCCAGCAGTTTGTCCACTAAAGGGAGGGTTAACTATGGCTACACCTTC.

This clonotype has ten or more counts. The chain recombines TRBV5-1 with TRBJ2-7, with D unresolved. Trimming removed 0 bases at V and 1 base at J, with 8 bases between. CDR3 size: 14 residues. CDR1 SGHRS and CDR2 YFSETQ come from the germline V gene. The CDR3 DNA sequence: TGCGCCAGCAGCTTGGGTGGCATTTCCTACGAGCAGTACTTC. This codes for CASSLGGISYEQYF. Full variable domain (remainder filled in from reference TRBV5-1 and TRBJ2-7): KAGVTQTPRYLIKTRGQQVTLSCSPISGHRSVSWYQQTPGQGLQFLFEYFSETQRNKGNFPGRFSGRQFSNSRSEMNVSTLELGDSALYLCASSLGGISYEQYFGPGTRLTVT.

This clonotype was picked up many times. The chain employs TRBV20-1 and TRBJ2-3, with 8 bases fitting TRBD2. Germline V lookup: CDR1 DFQATT, CDR2 SNEGSKA (reference sequence). This CDR3 region has 14 residues. With 3 bases clipped from V and 0 bases from J, the junction kept 2 bases outside the gene matches. CDR3 in amino acids: CSASSGDSTDTQYF. CDR3 nucleotide sequence: TGCAGTGCTAGTAGCGGGGACAGCACAGATACGCAGTATTTT.

This clonotype was counted only a few times. The chain employs TRBV12-3 or TRBV12-4 and TRBJ1-2, with a weak D call TRBD1 (6 bases). The CDR3 consists of 15 residues. V was shortened by 5 bases and J by 4 bases, with 17 bases between the two germline ends. CDR3 bases: TGTGCCAGCAGTCGCGACAGGTTAGCTACCTATGGCTACACCTTC. Encoded protein: CASSRDRLATYGYTF.

This clonotype was recorded at least ten times. The V gene is TRBV29-1, the J gene TRBJ1-1; D uncertain. The germline V and J ends were trimmed by 3 bases and 1 base, with 12 bases remaining between them. Germline CDR1 is SQVTM and CDR2 is ANQGSEA. CDR3 length: 14 amino acids. The DNA for the CDR3 is TGCAGCGTTGATCCTCGGGGAACGAACACTGAAGCTTTCTTT. Its translation is CSVDPRGTNTEAFF.

This clonotype has at least ten counts. The chain combines TRBV30 with TRBJ2-1; TRBD2 agrees at 10 bases. The CDR3 extends over 12 amino acids. V lost 8 bases, J lost 8 bases, and 6 bases stayed unmatched. Germline V gene data show CDR1 as GTSNPN and CDR2 as SVGIG (reference sequence). CDR3 DNA: TGTGCCCGCGACGGGACTAGCGATGAGCAGTTCTTC. Translated, it gives CARDGTSDEQFF.

A remark on this clonotype: With a much larger clone just one base away, this may be a read error. The V call is TRBV7-2, the J call TRBJ1-1; D uncertain. The V gene's germline CDR1 is SGHTA and CDR2 FQGNSA. CDR3 size: 13 residues. In DNA, the CDR3 is TGTGCCAGCAGCTTAGGGATCCACACTGAAGCTCTCTTT. Amino acids: CASSLGIHTEALF.

This clonotype was seen at least ten times. The J gene is TRBJ2-1, the V gene TRBV20-1; a possible D gene is TRBD1 (6 bases). CDR3 length: 16 residues. In germline, CDR1 is DFQATT, CDR2 SNEGSKA (reference sequence). Trimming pared 6 bases from V and 8 bases from J, leaving 26 bases between. In DNA form, the CDR3 reads TGCAGTGCCAAACCCGGGGCAGGGGATCGCCTCGATGAGCAGTTCTTC. Protein product: CSAKPGAGDRLDEQFF.

The rearrangement joins TRBV5-4 to TRBJ2-6; D uncertain. The CDR3 is 15 amino acids. Germline V gives CDR1 SGHNT, CDR2 YYREEE (reference sequence). The germline V and J ends were trimmed by 2 bases and 2 bases, with 8 bases remaining between them. The CDR3 sequence: CASSFRRPGANVLTF. The DNA for the CDR3 is TGTGCCAGCAGCTTCAGACGACCTGGGGCCAACGTCCTGACTTTC.

The chain uses TRBV5-4 and TRBJ2-5; maybe TRBD1 (6 bases). The CDR3 loop spans 14 amino acids. In germline, CDR1 is SGHNT, CDR2 YYREEE (reference sequence). V was cut by 2 bases and J by 4 bases, with 12 bases left in between. The CDR3 region is CASSFGQSGETQYF. CDR3 in DNA: TGTGCCAGCAGCTTTGGACAGTCGGGAGAGACCCAGTACTTC.

In its sample, this clonotype was seen many times. The chain carries TRBV6-1 and TRBJ1-5; D gene unclear. Trimming shortened V by 6 bases and J by 0 bases, and 9 bases separated the two germline ends. This CDR3 spans 14 amino acids. CDR1 is MNHNS, CDR2 SASEGT, per germline. The CDR3 protein is CASSSPYSNQPQHF. The CDR3 nucleotides read TGTGCCAGCAGCTCACCGTATAGCAATCAGCCCCAGCATTTT.

In its sample, this clonotype was seen a few times. This sequence joins TRBV27 and TRBJ2-7, with D uncertain. Germline lookup yields CDR1 MNHEY and CDR2 SMNVEV (reference sequence). V lost 4 bases and J lost 3, with 19 bases in between. This CDR3 region has 16 residues. The CDR3 bases are TGTGCCAGCAGTTCGATGGAAATTGTCCCGGGCTACGAGCAGTACTTC. It translates to CASSSMEIVPGYEQYF.

For this clonotype: One end of the junction is discordant with germline, which a read error may explain. The gene calls are TRBV28 and TRBJ2-5; 12 bases match TRBD1. Germline V gives CDR1 MDHEN, CDR2 SYDVKM. The CDR3 has 17 residues. The DNA of the CDR3 is TGTGCCAGCACCCCGGGACAGGGGGCCATGTACCAAGGGACCCAGTACTTC. The encoded protein is CASTPGQGAMYQGTQYF.

Remarks on this clonotype: Being one base from a much bigger clone, this may be a read error. The rearrangement joins TRBV12-3 or TRBV12-4 to TRBJ2-3; D is possibly TRBD1 or TRBD2 (5 bases each). This CDR3 has 14 residues. The V end lost 3 bases, the J end lost 2 bases, and 9 bases lay between the germline ends. The CDR3 DNA reads as TGTGCCAGCAGTTTTGGGGGTATCACAGATACGCAGTATTTT. As protein: CASSFGGITDTQYF.

This clonotype occurred many times. V usage is TRBV7-2 and J usage is TRBJ2-1, with unresolved D. In germline, CDR1 is SGHTA, CDR2 FQGNSA. The CDR3 extends over 16 amino acids. Between the trimmed V and J ends, which lost 2 bases and 0 bases, there was a span of 11 bases. The CDR3 DNA sequence: TGTGCCAGCAGCTTATCCCTAATTAGCTCCTACAATGAGCAGTTCTTC. Translated: CASSLSLISSYNEQFF.

This clonotype was counted ten times or more. The rearrangement links TRBV2 to TRBJ2-1; D gene uncertain. This CDR3 spans 13 amino acids. Trimming took off 0 bases at V and 0 bases at J, with 0 bases between the two ends. Germline CDR1 is SNHLY and CDR2 is FYNNEI. Here the CDR3 reads CASSEASYNEQFF. For the CDR3, the DNA is TGTGCCAGCAGTGAAGCCTCCTACAATGAGCAGTTCTTC.

This clonotype has only a few counts. The chain carries TRBV27 and TRBJ1-6; D is unclear. Germline-derived CDR1 and CDR2 are MNHEY and SMNVEV (reference sequence). This CDR3 contains 14 residues. Trimming shortened V by 2 bases and J by 10 bases, and 12 bases separated the two germline ends. Here the CDR3 DNA reads TGTGCCAGCAGTTTAGAGGGTGAAGGATCACCCCTCCACTTT. Protein sequence: CASSLEGEGSPLHF.

The chain has TRBV2 and TRBJ1-2; 10 bases map to TRBD1. The germline CDR1 and CDR2 sequences are SNHLY and FYNNEI. Germline trimming cut 3 bases from V and 4 bases from J; bases unmatched to any gene: 5. This CDR3 has 15 residues. The CDR3 sequence is CASSDDRGRFYGYTF. The DNA for the CDR3 is TGTGCCAGCAGTGACGACAGGGGGCGATTCTATGGCTACACCTTC.